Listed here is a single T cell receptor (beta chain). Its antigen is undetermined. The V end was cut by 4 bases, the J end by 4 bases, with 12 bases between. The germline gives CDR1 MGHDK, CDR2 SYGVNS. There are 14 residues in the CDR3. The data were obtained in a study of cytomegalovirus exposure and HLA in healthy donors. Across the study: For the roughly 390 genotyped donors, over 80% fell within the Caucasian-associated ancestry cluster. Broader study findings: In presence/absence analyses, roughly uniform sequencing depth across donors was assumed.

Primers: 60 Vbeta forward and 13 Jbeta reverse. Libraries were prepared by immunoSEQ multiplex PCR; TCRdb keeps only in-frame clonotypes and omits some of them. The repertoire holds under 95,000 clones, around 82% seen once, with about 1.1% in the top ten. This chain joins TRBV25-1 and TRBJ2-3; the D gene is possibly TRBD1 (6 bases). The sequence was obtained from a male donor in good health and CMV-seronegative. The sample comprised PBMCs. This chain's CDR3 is CASSGTGSADTQYF. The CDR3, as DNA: TGTGCCAGCAGTGGAACAGGGTCAGCAGATACGCAGTATTTT.